The clone carrying this T cell receptor beta chain was found a few times. As yet, its antigen is unknown. The sample comes from a study of CD8 T cells in ankylosing spondylitis. Study-wide results and limits: Reports say disease-linked clones showed up significantly more in matched ankylosing spondylitis synovial fluid. Prior literature has documented some motif variants in synovial fluid and blood from reactive arthritis. Disease-linked clones displayed a CD8+ phenotype and appeared relatively rarely in peripheral blood.

V dropped 5 bases and J dropped 9 bases, with 11 bases sitting between them. The CDR3 loop spans 12 amino acids. Germline CDR1 reads LGHDT; CDR2 reads YNNKEL (reference sequence). From the 5' RACE reads, TCRdb called clonotypes with MiXCR, one entry per CDR3 protein. The sample yields around 150,000 distinct CDR3 sequences, around 42% seen once. V gene TRBV3-1 combines with J gene TRBJ2-1, with D perhaps TRBD2 (6 bases). The TCR originated in a male donor with ankylosing spondylitis. The sequencing input was synovial fluid, either unsorted or a sorted T cell fraction (not recorded which). In nucleotides, the CDR3 is TGTGCCAGCAGCACTGGAGGGAGTGAGCAGTTCTTC. Translation gives CASSTGGSEQFF.